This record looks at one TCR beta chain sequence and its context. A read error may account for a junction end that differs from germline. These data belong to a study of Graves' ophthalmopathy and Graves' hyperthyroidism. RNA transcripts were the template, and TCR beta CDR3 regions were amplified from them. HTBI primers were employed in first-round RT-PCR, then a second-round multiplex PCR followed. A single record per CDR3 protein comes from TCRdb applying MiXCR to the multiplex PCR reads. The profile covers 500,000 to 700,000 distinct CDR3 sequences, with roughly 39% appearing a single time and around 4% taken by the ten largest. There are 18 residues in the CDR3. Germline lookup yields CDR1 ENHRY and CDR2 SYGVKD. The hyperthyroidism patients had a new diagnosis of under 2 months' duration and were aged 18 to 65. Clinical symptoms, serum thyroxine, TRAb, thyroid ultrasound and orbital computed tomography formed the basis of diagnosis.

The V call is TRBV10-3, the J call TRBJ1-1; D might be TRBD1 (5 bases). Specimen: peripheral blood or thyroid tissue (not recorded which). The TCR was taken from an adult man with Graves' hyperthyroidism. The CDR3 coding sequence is TGTGCCAGCAGTTACCCGATCCGTCCGGGGCCTATGAACACTGAAGCTTTCTTT. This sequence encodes CASSYPIRPGPMNTEAFF.